Below, 17 T cell receptor beta chains from the same sample are listed, as sequenced in a study of CD8+CD57+ T cells in acquired aplastic anemia. Sequencing was done on patients that had shown CD8+CD57+ cell expansion by flow cytometry. Profiling that covered TCR beta VDJ and CDR3 relied on genomic DNA as its template. TCRdb reanalysed the reads using MiXCR and keeps one entry per CDR3 protein. The top ten hold roughly 1.8% of the sample, which has 190,000 or so distinct CDR3 sequences, roughly 50% seen once. Sequenced: sorted CD4+, CD8+, or CD8+CD57+ T cells (not recorded which) from PBMCs. Receptor source: a human donor with aplastic anemia.

The V gene is TRBV5-1, the J gene TRBJ2-5, with TRBD2 identical over 7 bases. The germline CDR1 and CDR2 sequences are SGHRS and YFSETQ. V lost 3 bases, J lost 2 bases, and 4 bases stayed unmatched. The CDR3 totals 14 residues. DNA of the CDR3: TGCGCCAGCAGCTGGGAGGGGCGGCAAGAGACCCAGTACTTC. Translating gives CASSWEGRQETQYF. The full variable domain, completed using reference TRBV5-1 and TRBJ2-5, is KAGVTQTPRYLIKTRGQQVTLSCSPISGHRSVSWYQQTPGQGLQFLFEYFSETQRNKGNFPGRFSGRQFSNSRSEMNVSTLELGDSALYLCASSWEGRQETQYFGPGTRLLVL.

The chain is built from TRBV11-1 and TRBJ2-5; 12 bases align to TRBD1. CDR3 size: 16 residues. Germline loops: CDR1 SGHAT, CDR2 FQDESV (reference sequence). The junction had 9 bases not matched to a gene; V was cut back by 5 bases and J by 5 bases. CDR3 bases: TGTGCCAGCAGCCGCCCGGGACAGGGGGCGAGTGAGACCCAGTACTTC. Its translation is CASSRPGQGASETQYF.

The CDR3 sequence: CASSLAPNNQPQHF. The CDR3 coding sequence is TGTGCCAGCAGCTTAGCCCCGAATAATCAGCCCCAGCATTTT. The chain couples TRBV7-2 to TRBJ1-5; D uncertain. The CDR3 is 14 amino acids. Per the germline V gene, CDR1 is SGHTA and CDR2 is FQGNSA. Trimming shortened V by 0 bases and J by 4 bases, and 7 bases separated the two germline ends. The variable domain in full, with the rest retrieved from reference TRBV7-2 and TRBJ1-5, is GAGVSQSPSNKVTEKGKDVELRCDPISGHTALYWYRQSLGQGLEFLIYFQGNSAPDKSGLPSDRFSAERTGGSVSTLTIQRTQQEDSAVYLCASSLAPNNQPQHFGDGTRLSIL.

This clonotype was seen ten or more times. V and J are TRBV19 and TRBJ2-7; 7 bases map to TRBD2. V lost 10 bases to trimming and J lost 6 bases; unmatched junction nucleotides: 24. Germline-derived CDR1 and CDR2 are LNHDA and SQIVND (reference sequence). The CDR3 is made up of 17 amino acids. The CDR3 DNA reads TGTGCCACCACTACAGGCCGGGGAGAGGGAGGGTCAAGCGAGCAGTACTTC. Translated: CATTTGRGEGGSSEQYF.

This clonotype appeared a few times. The chain links TRBV7-9 to TRBJ2-7, with D possibly matching TRBD1 (5 bases). The CDR3 has 14 residues. The V and J ends lost 10 bases and 3 bases respectively, with 19 bases between them. The germline V gene has CDR1 SEHNR and CDR2 FQNEAQ (reference sequence). CDR3: CATGLATVYYEQYF. As DNA, the CDR3 is TGTGCCACCGGGTTGGCGACAGTATACTACGAGCAGTACTTC.

The chain couples TRBV6-1 to TRBJ2-3; D gene ambiguous. V was trimmed by 7 bases and J by 4 bases, leaving 18 bases between them. The CDR3 has 15 residues. The V gene's germline CDR1 is MNHNS and CDR2 SASEGT. The CDR3: CASNSKRVGADTQYF. For the CDR3, the DNA is TGTGCCAGCAATAGCAAAAGGGTTGGGGCAGATACGCAGTATTTT.

The chain is built from TRBV10-3 and TRBJ2-5, with D perhaps TRBD2 (6 bases). The germline V and J ends were trimmed by 8 bases and 5 bases, with 6 bases remaining between them. CDR3 length: 10 amino acids. Germline V gene data show CDR1 as ENHRY and CDR2 as SYGVKD. DNA for the CDR3: TGTGCCATCCGGGGGGAGACCCAGTACTTC. Its translation: CAIRGETQYF.

This clonotype was detected a few times. The chain has TRBV15 and TRBJ2-7; no clear D gene. V was shortened by 1 base and J by 3 bases, with 4 bases between the two germline ends. Germline V lookup: CDR1 LNHNV, CDR2 YYDKDF (reference sequence). The CDR3 is 12 residues long. The CDR3 protein is CATSRAGYEQYF. The CDR3, as DNA: TGTGCCACCAGCAGAGCGGGCTACGAGCAGTACTTC. The full variable domain, completed using reference TRBV15 and TRBJ2-7, is DAMVIQNPRYQVTQFGKPVTLSCSQTLNHNVMYWYQQKSSQAPKLLFHYYDKDFNNEADTPDNFQSRRPNTSFCFLDIRSPGLGDTAMYLCATSRAGYEQYFGPGTRLTVT.

This clonotype was detected ten times or more. CDR3 region: CASSLRIGFNQPQHF. CDR3 DNA sequence: TGTGCCAGCAGCCTTAGGATCGGATTCAATCAGCCCCAGCATTTT. The chain is built from TRBV7-2 and TRBJ1-5; D is unresolved. CDR1 is SGHTA, CDR2 FQGNSA, per germline. V lost 5 bases and J 3 bases, leaving 14 bases between the germline ends. The CDR3 extends over 15 amino acids.

Remarks on this clonotype: Given a much more abundant clone one base away, this may be a read error. The chain combines TRBV25-1 with TRBJ1-3; unclear D gene. Trimming removed 8 bases from V and 4 bases from J, with 18 bases in between. The CDR3 length is 15 residues. Germline V gene sequence: CDR1 MGHDK, CDR2 SYGVNS. In nucleotides, the CDR3 is TGTGCCAGCGTCCGGGGTTCCTGGCAAGGAAACACCATATATTTT. It codes for CASVRGSWQGNTIYF.

The V gene is TRBV2, the J gene TRBJ1-4, with unresolved D. CDR1 and CDR2 from the germline V gene are SNHLY and FYNNEI. This CDR3 spans 14 amino acids. The CDR3 reads CATKPDTSEEKLFF. The CDR3 DNA follows: TGTGCAACGAAGCCAGACACGTCTGAGGAAAAACTGTTTTTT.

On this clonotype: A much larger clone lies one base from this, so it may be a read error. V is TRBV9 and J is TRBJ1-1; 8 bases fit TRBD1. CDR3 length: 15 residues. Germline V lookup: CDR1 SGDLS, CDR2 YYNGEE. CDR3 region: CASSARQGSSTEALF. For the CDR3, the DNA is TGTGCCAGCAGCGCAAGACAGGGGAGCAGCACTGAAGCTCTCTTT.

To note about this clonotype: A much larger clone differs from this one at a single base, so this may be a read error. The chain recombines TRBV28 with TRBJ1-6; tentatively, D is TRBD1 (5 bases). Trimming shortened V by 8 bases and J by 9 bases, and 8 bases separated the two germline ends. The germline CDR1 and CDR2 sequences are MDHEN and SYDVKM. The CDR3 length is 11 residues. The DNA for the CDR3 is TGTGCCAGCGGGACGAGTTCACCCCTCCACTTT. Protein product: CASGTSSPLHF.

This clonotype was observed at least ten times. The rearrangement joins TRBV12-3 or TRBV12-4 to TRBJ2-3; unclear D gene. V was shortened by 0 bases and J by 1 base, with 11 bases between the two germline ends. The CDR3 consists of 16 residues. CDR3 sequence reads: CASSLARRARTDTQYF. CDR3 DNA sequence: TGTGCCAGCAGTTTAGCGCGACGGGCCCGCACAGATACGCAGTATTTT.

This clonotype was picked up many times. The chain links TRBV20-1 to TRBJ2-3, with a possible D match to TRBD2 (6 bases). CDR3 length equals 14 residues. V was shortened by 4 bases and J by 2 bases, with 13 bases between the two germline ends. Germline CDR1 DFQATT, CDR2 SNEGSKA (reference sequence). CDR3 amino acids: CSATGTSSTDTQYF. The CDR3, as DNA: TGCAGTGCTACTGGGACTTCTTCCACAGATACGCAGTATTTT.

This clonotype was recorded a few times. The V gene is TRBV11-3, the J gene TRBJ2-1; tentative D call: TRBD2 (5 bases). Germline assignment: CDR1 SGHNT and CDR2 YENEEA. Trimming left V 5 bases short and J 3 bases short, with 11 bases between. The CDR3 has 14 residues. The CDR3 DNA follows: TGTGCCAGCAGCCGGGGTGAGGTCTACAATGAGCAGTTCTTC. This encodes CASSRGEVYNEQFF.

This clonotype was detected only a few times. The chain uses TRBV15 and TRBJ2-5; D possibly corresponds to TRBD2 (6 bases). Trimming shortened V by 4 bases and J by 7 bases, and 19 bases separated the two germline ends. There are 15 residues in the CDR3. Germline V CDR1 and CDR2: LNHNV, YYDKDF (reference sequence). In DNA, the CDR3 is TGTGCCACCAGCATCCCCAATAGCGGCCTGGGGACCCAGTACTTC. Its translation is CATSIPNSGLGTQYF.